A single sample gave rise to the 19 T cell receptor beta chains below, sequenced in a study of T cell changes during pregnancy in multiple sclerosis. Assay used: immunoSEQ multiplex PCR; TCRdb lists only in-frame clones, some missing. The table has approximately 84,000 clones, approximately 95% seen once. Source: peripheral blood, taken in the second trimester of pregnancy. These receptors were obtained from a female donor in good health, enrolled as a control in a pregnancy study.

This CDR3 is CASSRKTDFYNEQFF. The CDR3 DNA follows: TGCGCCAGCAGCCGGAAGACAGATTTTTACAATGAGCAGTTCTTC. This rearrangement joins TRBV5-1 to TRBJ2-1; possibly TRBD1 for D (5 bases). This CDR3 comprises 15 residues. V was shortened by 4 bases and J by 4 bases, with 15 bases between the two germline ends. Germline V lookup: CDR1 SGHRS, CDR2 YFSETQ.

The chain combines TRBV7-2 with TRBJ2-2; 10 nucleotides align to TRBD1. Germline V gene data show CDR1 as SGHTA and CDR2 as FQGNSA. The ends lost 5 bases at V and 3 bases at J; junction bases unmatched: 9. This CDR3 contains 17 residues. The CDR3 region has the DNA TGTGCCAGCAGCAGTCGACAGGGGGCCGATTACACCGGGGAGCTGTTTTTT. This gives the protein CASSSRQGADYTGELFF.

This chain links TRBV28 with TRBJ2-3; 9 bases line up with TRBD2. The germline V gene encodes CDR1 MDHEN and CDR2 SYDVKM. V gave up 4 bases and J gave up 4 bases; unmatched junction bases: 3. The CDR3 length is 14 residues. For the CDR3, the DNA is TGTGCCAGCAGTTCAGTAGCGGGAGCAGATACGCAGTATTTT. Its translation: CASSSVAGADTQYF.

The J gene is TRBJ2-5, the V gene TRBV7-2; TRBD1 might be the D (6 bases). CDR3 length: 12 amino acids. The ends were cut back, 2 bases at V and 5 bases at J, with 6 bases in the middle. Germline V CDR1 and CDR2: SGHTA, FQGNSA. Written as DNA, the CDR3 is TGTGCCAGCAGCTTAAGGGGGGAGACCCAGTACTTC. Protein: CASSLRGETQYF. The full variable domain, rest sourced from reference TRBV7-2 and TRBJ2-5, is GAGVSQSPSNKVTEKGKDVELRCDPISGHTALYWYRQSLGQGLEFLIYFQGNSAPDKSGLPSDRFSAERTGGSVSTLTIQRTQQEDSAVYLCASSLRGETQYFGPGTRLLVL.

The chain links TRBV11-2 to TRBJ2-7, with TRBD1 matching 7 bases. Germline V gene data show CDR1 as SGHAT and CDR2 as FQNNGV. CDR3 length equals 17 residues. J gave up 0 bases and V 5 bases, and 13 bases lay outside the gene matches. The CDR3 nucleotides are TGTGCCAGCAGCCCGGGACAGCAAGGTCCAAGCTCCTACGAGCAGTACTTC. It codes for CASSPGQQGPSSYEQYF.

This chain's CDR3 is CASSDPGHGSGEQYF. CDR3 bases: TGTGCCAGCAGTGATCCGGGACACGGATCGGGTGAGCAGTACTTC. The chain employs TRBV28 and TRBJ2-7; a possible D gene is TRBD1 (6 bases). Trimming took 5 bases from V and 7 from J, leaving 21 bases between them. CDR1 and CDR2 (germline): MDHEN, SYDVKM. CDR3 size: 15 residues.

The chain links TRBV5-1 to TRBJ2-5; TRBD2 matches 7 bases. The CDR3 extends over 17 amino acids. Looked up from germline, CDR1 is SGHRS and CDR2 is YFSETQ. J gave up 2 bases and V 4 bases, and 14 bases lay outside the gene matches. CDR3 coding DNA: TGCGCCAGCAGCGTGAACCGAGCGGGGCGCGGGCAAGAGACCCAGTACTTC. It codes for CASSVNRAGRGQETQYF.

This chain links TRBV7-9 with TRBJ2-7; D uncertain. In germline, CDR1 is SEHNR, CDR2 FQNEAQ (reference sequence). V was trimmed by 2 bases and J by 0 bases, leaving 8 bases between them. This CDR3 contains 14 residues. CDR3: CASSLSPSSYEQYF. The CDR3 DNA follows: TGTGCCAGCAGCTTATCTCCGAGCTCCTACGAGCAGTACTTC.

This chain links TRBV2 with TRBJ2-3; 10 bases map to TRBD1. Germline V lookup: CDR1 SNHLY, CDR2 FYNNEI. V lost 3 bases to trimming and J lost 8 bases; unmatched junction nucleotides: 11. The CDR3 is 16 residues long. Here the CDR3 reads CASSDQSPGTGVTQYF. DNA for the CDR3: TGTGCCAGCAGTGACCAAAGTCCCGGGACAGGGGTTACGCAGTATTTT.

The CDR3 DNA sequence: TGTGCCAGCAGCTCCGACAACAGGGGGAATGGCATTCAGTACTTC. Protein: CASSSDNRGNGIQYF. The J gene is TRBJ2-4, the V gene TRBV7-2; TRBD1 agrees at 8 bases. V lost 4 bases, J lost 9 bases, and 11 bases stayed unmatched. CDR3 length equals 15 residues. The germline CDR1 and CDR2 sequences are SGHTA and FQGNSA.

The chain combines TRBV18 with TRBJ2-7; 7 nucleotides line up with TRBD1. Germline lookup yields CDR1 KGHSH and CDR2 LQKENI. The CDR3 runs 14 residues. V was clipped by 3 bases and J by 4 bases; unmatched bases: 6. CDR3 nucleotide sequence: TGTGCCAGCTCACCTCAGGGGGTTGGATACGAGCAGTACTTC. It translates to CASSPQGVGYEQYF.

The chain carries TRBV30 and TRBJ2-2; possibly TRBD2 for D (6 bases). In germline, CDR1 is GTSNPN, CDR2 SVGIG (reference sequence). Trimming removed 5 bases at V and 6 bases at J, with 13 bases between. This CDR3 has 13 residues. Here the CDR3 DNA reads TGTGCCTGGTCATCGACGGGGGCCGGGGAGCTGTTTTTT. Residues: CAWSSTGAGELFF.

The chain's CDR3 is CASSEEWSGTEAFF. CDR3 nucleotide sequence: TGTGCCAGCAGTGAGGAGTGGTCGGGCACTGAAGCTTTCTTT. The chain is built from TRBV2 and TRBJ1-1; D is undetermined. The V gene lost 3 bases and the J gene lost 4 bases, with 12 bases spanning the gap. CDR1 SNHLY and CDR2 FYNNEI come from the germline V gene. The CDR3 spans 14 residues.

V and J are TRBV10-3 and TRBJ1-1; TRBD1 might be the D (6 bases). The V and J ends lost 7 bases and 5 bases respectively, with 26 bases between them. CDR3 size: 17 residues. Per the germline V gene, CDR1 is ENHRY and CDR2 is SYGVKD. Here the CDR3 DNA reads TGTGCCATCACAGGGGTCGTAAGCGGGGGGCCGGAGACTGAAGCTTTCTTT. Translated, it gives CAITGVVSGGPETEAFF.

The chain uses TRBV4-1 and TRBJ2-1; TRBD2 agrees at 7 bases. This CDR3 comprises 16 residues. In germline, CDR1 is MGHRA, CDR2 YSYEKL. Losses at the gene ends were 0 bases for V and 4 bases for J; bases not matched to a gene: 6. In DNA form, the CDR3 reads TGCGCCAGCAGCCAAGAAAAGCCTAGCGGTTACAATGAGCAGTTCTTC. This encodes CASSQEKPSGYNEQFF.

This chain joins TRBV19 and TRBJ1-4; D gene unclear. The germline V gene encodes CDR1 LNHDA and CDR2 SQIVND (reference sequence). The ends were cut back, 1 base at V and 0 bases at J, with 6 bases in the middle. CDR3 length: 15 amino acids. CDR3 nucleotides: TGTGCCAGTAGTATAGGCCAGACAACTAATGAAAAACTGTTTTTT. As protein: CASSIGQTTNEKLFF.

The V and J genes are TRBV6-5 and TRBJ2-1; 8 bases match TRBD1. Per the germline V gene, CDR1 is MNHEY and CDR2 is SVGAGI. Losses at the gene ends were 4 bases for V and 9 bases for J; bases not matched to a gene: 14. The CDR3 is made up of 16 amino acids. The CDR3 reads CASSSLRQGAHGEQFF. In DNA form, the CDR3 reads TGTGCCAGCAGTTCTCTTAGGCAGGGGGCCCACGGTGAGCAGTTCTTC.

The chain links TRBV7-9 to TRBJ1-2; no reliable D call. The ends were cut back, 5 bases at V and 3 bases at J, with 7 bases in the middle. The length of the CDR3 is 12 residues. CDR1 and CDR2 (germline): SEHNR, FQNEAQ (reference sequence). In nucleotides, the CDR3 is TGTGCCAGCAGCCCACGAGACTATGGCTACACCTTC. This encodes CASSPRDYGYTF. The whole variable domain, remainder taken from reference TRBV7-9 and TRBJ1-2, is DTGVSQNPRHKITKRGQNVTFRCDPISEHNRLYWYRQTLGQGPEFLTYFQNEAQLEKSRLLSDRFSAERPKGSFSTLEIQRTEQGDSAMYLCASSPRDYGYTFGSGTRLTVV.

The V call is TRBV27, the J call TRBJ2-3; 7 bases match TRBD1. Germline-derived CDR1 and CDR2 are MNHEY and SMNVEV (reference sequence). V lost 8 bases to trimming and J lost 4 bases; unmatched junction nucleotides: 18. CDR3 length: 17 residues. This chain's CDR3 is CASSPQGTPARADTQYF. The CDR3, as DNA: TGTGCCAGCTCGCCACAGGGGACCCCTGCAAGAGCAGATACGCAGTATTTT.